This TCR beta chain comes out of a study of T cell responses to AZD1222 COVID-19 vaccine. Overall study results and limits: Reports indicate that nearly half of spike-specific TCRs are directed at unmutated variant regions.

The repertoire was sequenced with immunoSEQ multiplex PCR; TCRdb's copy has only in-frame clones and lacks some. Of 140,000 to 150,000 clones listed, about 92% are singletons. This clone was observed once. Its specificity is not known. The germline V gene encodes CDR1 MDHEN and CDR2 SYDVKM. With 8 bases removed from V and 0 bases from J, the gap between germline ends came to 8 bases. The CDR3 covers 12 residues. The chain combines TRBV28 with TRBJ2-7, with D hard to call. This specimen consisted of peripheral blood, obtained after recovery from COVID-19. The receptor was derived from an adult who had recovered from COVID-19. In DNA form, the CDR3 reads TGTGCCAGCGGAGTAAGCTCCTACGAGCAGTACTTC. Translated: CASGVSSYEQYF.